This TCR beta chain was found in a study of T cells in Graves' hyperthyroidism and ophthalmopathy. Turning to the study itself: Peripheral blood was acquired at first diagnosis, ahead of any therapy whatsoever.

Aged 18 to 65, the patients had hyperthyroidism that was newly diagnosed and had lasted under 2 months. Uncontrolled infection, other autoimmune disease, pregnancy or lactation led to exclusion. Thyroid ultrasound, orbital computed tomography, clinical symptoms, and serum thyroxine and TRAb underpinned diagnoses. Germline V gene sequence: CDR1 MNHNS, CDR2 SASEGT. This CDR3 comprises 13 residues. The V gene lost 7 bases and the J gene lost 5 bases, with 15 bases spanning the gap. This clonotype has a count of ten or more. Using RNA transcripts as the source, TCR beta CDR3 regions were amplified. First-round RT-PCR targeting the TCR CDR3 was performed with the HTBI primer set. MiXCR, applied by TCRdb to the multiplex PCR reads, yields one record per CDR3 protein. The repertoire has approximately 260,000 distinct CDR3 sequences, approximately 16% of them found once; the top ten carry 30% to 35%.

V gene TRBV6-1 combines with J gene TRBJ2-7; the D is unclear. The receptor was derived from a woman in her fifties or sixties with Graves' hyperthyroidism that later progressed to Graves' ophthalmopathy. The sample taken for sequencing was blood. CDR3 coding DNA: TGTGCCAGCACCCGGCGGATGAGCGACGAGCAGTACTTC. Its protein is CASTRRMSDEQYF.